The source of this TCR beta chain is a study of identical twins. Study observations and caveats: Twin-shared out-of-frame alpha sequences showed excess low generation probability.

Remarks on this clonotype: Its specificity is not known. A much larger clone lies one base from this, so it may be a read error.

Trimming removed 4 bases at V and 11 bases at J, with 9 bases between. The CDR3 covers 11 residues. Template switching added a universal primer site, and cDNA bore unique molecular identifiers. TCRdb re-called the 5' RACE reads with MiXCR, one entry per CDR3 protein. The sample comprises 700,000 or so distinct CDR3 sequences, roughly 8% of which are singletons, and around 0.98% rests with the top ten. A further study also used this sample, focusing on yellow fever vaccine responses in identical twins. That source adds: Twin vaccine T cell responses reportedly seemed partly convergent, partly personalized.

The clonotype originates from a woman in her late teens or twenties in good health. The chain carries TRBV12-3 or TRBV12-4 and TRBJ2-1; D is uncertain. The material sequenced was PBMCs. The CDR3 DNA reads TGTGCCAGCAGTTCAATAAGTAAGCAGTTCTTC. Translating it yields CASSSISKQFF.